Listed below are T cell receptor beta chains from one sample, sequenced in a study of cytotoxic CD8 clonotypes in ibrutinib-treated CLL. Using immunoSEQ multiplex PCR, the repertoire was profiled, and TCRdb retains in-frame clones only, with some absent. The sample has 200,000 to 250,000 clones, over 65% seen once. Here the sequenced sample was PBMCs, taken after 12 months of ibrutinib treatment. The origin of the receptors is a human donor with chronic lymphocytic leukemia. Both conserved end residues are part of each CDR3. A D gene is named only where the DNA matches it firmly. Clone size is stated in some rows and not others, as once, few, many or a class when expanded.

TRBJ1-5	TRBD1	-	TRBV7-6	CASSSTGGFSSQHF
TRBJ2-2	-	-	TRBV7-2	CASSPLTELAGELFF
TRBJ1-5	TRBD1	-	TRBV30	CAWSVQGGGQPQHF
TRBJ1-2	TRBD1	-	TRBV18	CASSPQGADGYTF
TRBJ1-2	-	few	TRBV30	CAWNRAGGYTF
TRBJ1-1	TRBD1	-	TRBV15	CATSRRQGALNTEAFF
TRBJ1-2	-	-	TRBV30	CAWSGGIGGYTF
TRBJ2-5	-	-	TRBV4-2	CASSRFSGLETQYF
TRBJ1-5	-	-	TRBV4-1	CASSQDHPGYQPQHF
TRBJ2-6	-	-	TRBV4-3	CASSRLGGGSGANVLTF
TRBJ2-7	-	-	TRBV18	CASSRSSLGQYF
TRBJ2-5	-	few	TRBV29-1	CSVAPQVAETQYF
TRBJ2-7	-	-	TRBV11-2	CASSLDLQGYEQYF
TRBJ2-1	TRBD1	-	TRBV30	CAWNRRGQGAREQFF
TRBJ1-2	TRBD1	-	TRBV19	CASSPAGTGGTYGYTF